This is a list of T cell receptor beta chains from one sample in a study of OX40 agonist ivuxolimab in advanced cancers. Method: immunoSEQ multiplex PCR; TCRdb's copy keeps in-frame clones and lacks some. The table lists around 50,000 clones, around 79% of them singletons. The sample was CD4+ or CD8+ T cells sorted from blood, taken in a trial of the OX40 agonist ivuxolimab. Every receptor here comes from an adult with an advanced solid tumor such as melanoma, head and neck, liver or kidney cancer. CDR3s include the opening cysteine and the closing phenylalanine or tryptophan. The D gene is left open where the match is weak.

V	length	J	D	CDR3
TRBV25-1	15	TRBJ2-7	-	CASSSRAYTIGEQYF
TRBV27	17	TRBJ1-2	-	CASSLKGPGDLDYGYTF
TRBV10-1	14	TRBJ2-1	-	CASSKGNIYNEQFF
TRBV4-1	16	TRBJ2-7	TRBD2	CASSQGTGTSPLEQYF
TRBV5-6	14	TRBJ2-7	-	CASSLWDTGYEQYF
TRBV27	15	TRBJ2-3	-	CASSPGRASTDTQYF
TRBV5-6	15	TRBJ2-7	TRBD2	CASSGGTSVSYEQYF
TRBV2	12	TRBJ2-1	TRBD2	CASRLAENEQFF
TRBV18	18	TRBJ2-2	TRBD2	CASSPRSDSGRGTGELFF
TRBV9	16	TRBJ2-7	TRBD1	CASSLYRGAYMWEQYF
TRBV30	16	TRBJ1-5	-	CAWSDRRGRGGQPQHF
TRBV6-5	14	TRBJ2-7	TRBD2	CASKGTSGRGRQYF
TRBV10-3	15	TRBJ2-5	-	CAISWGAELYETQYF
TRBV6-6	15	TRBJ2-3	-	CASSYLPPGADTQYF
TRBV11-2	13	TRBJ1-1	-	CASSDTRELKAFF
TRBV28	16	TRBJ1-5	TRBD1	CASSPPGQGAGRPQHF
TRBV4-3	16	TRBJ1-2	TRBD1	CASSQQSRDRDYGYTF